This TCR beta chain was profiled in a study of blood T cell repertoires in COVID-19. At the level of the study: COVID-19 samples, acute and convalescent, were from the United States, Italy and Spain. Sources were T cells, B-cell-depleted T cells, or PBMCs; the material itself was cDNA or gDNA.

Study processing details: Quantification of nucleated cells was approximated via reference gene primer amplification. Libraries were prepared by immunoSEQ multiplex PCR; TCRdb keeps only in-frame clonotypes and omits some of them. That table is the source of V, J and clone size, and D and trimming were worked out from the DNA. The sample includes over 600,000 clones, 90% of them seen just once. Unmatched junction bases numbered 6, after V lost 2 bases and J lost 3 bases. The CDR3 is 15 residues long. Germline values: CDR1 SGDLS, CDR2 YYNGEE. The V call is TRBV9, the J call TRBJ1-1; 8 bases map to TRBD1. Sequencing input: peripheral blood. The source of this sequence is a woman aged 18-30 years with acute or convalescent COVID-19. The CDR3: CASSVLTGGHTEAFF. The CDR3 DNA reads TGTGCCAGCAGCGTGCTAACAGGGGGACACACTGAAGCTTTCTTT.